This T cell receptor beta chain was found in a study of blood T cell repertoires in COVID-19. For the study at large: The analysed material was cDNA or gDNA that came from T cells, B-cell-depleted T cells, or PBMCs.

Turning to this clone: At one end the junction does not follow the germline gene, possibly because of a read error.

In the study's own analysis: Nucleated cell number was recorded as an estimate derived from reference gene primer amplification. Repertoires were generated with immunoSEQ multiplex PCR, while TCRdb's copy carries only in-frame clones and drops some. That table supplies the V and J calls and clone size; D and trimming were determined from the DNA. The profile shows more than 250,000 clones, over 75% of them singletons. This CDR3 spans 16 amino acids. Germline lookup yields CDR1 MRHNA and CDR2 SNTAGT. Participants' reported clinical history set cohort assignment. The source is a woman younger than 35 who had recovered from COVID-19. Sequencing was carried out using PBMCs or T cells enriched from blood (not recorded which). This chain uses TRBV6-4 with TRBJ2-1, with 11 bases that match TRBD2. The CDR3 sequence is CASSDSSGGAYNEQFF. As DNA, the CDR3 is TGTGCCAGCAGTGACTCTAGCGGGGGGGCCTATAATGAGCAGTTCTTC.